One sample yielded the 26 T cell receptor beta chains listed below, sequenced in a study of T cell responses to AZD1222 COVID-19 vaccine. Generated by immunoSEQ multiplex PCR, the TCRdb table keeps only in-frame clones and is missing some. The data hold over 110,000 clones, with roughly 92% observed a single time. The sample in question was peripheral blood, obtained 28 days after the second AZD1222 dose. These receptors originate from an adult who received the AZD1222 COVID-19 vaccine.

The V call is TRBV7-9, the J call TRBJ2-2; either TRBD1 or TRBD2 may fit D (6 bases each). This CDR3 is 14 amino acids long. V lost 11 bases to trimming and J lost 2 bases, with 15 bases between them. Germline V gene data show CDR1 as SEHNR and CDR2 as FQNEAQ (reference sequence). In nucleotides, the CDR3 is TGTGCCGGAGGGGGACAAGGTAACACCGGGGAGCTGTTTTTT. Protein: CAGGGQGNTGELFF.

The chain employs TRBV29-1 and TRBJ1-3; TRBD1 is a possible D gene (5 bases). This CDR3 spans 13 amino acids. Trimming pared 4 bases from V and 4 bases from J, leaving 11 bases between. Germline CDR1 reads SQVTM; CDR2 reads ANQGSEA. In DNA form, the CDR3 reads TGCAGCGTTGTGTCCGGGGGAGGAAACACCATATATTTT. Translated, it gives CSVVSGGGNTIYF. The full variable domain, rest sourced from reference TRBV29-1 and TRBJ1-3, is SAVISQKPSRDICQRGTSLTIQCQVDSQVTMMFWYRQQPGQSLTLIATANQGSEATYESGFVIDKFPISRPNLTFSTLTVSNMSPEDSSIYLCSVVSGGGNTIYFGEGSWLTVV.

The chain recombines TRBV4-3 with TRBJ1-2, with no clear D. V was pared by 2 bases and J by 3 bases, with 13 bases between. The CDR3 is 15 amino acids. Germline lookup yields CDR1 LGHNA and CDR2 YSLEER. The CDR3 spells CASSQHTTADYGYTF. For the CDR3, the DNA is TGCGCCAGCAGCCAACATACTACCGCCGACTATGGCTACACCTTC.

The rearrangement links TRBV2 to TRBJ2-5; the match to TRBD2 covers 15 bases. The length of the CDR3 is 17 residues. In germline, CDR1 is SNHLY, CDR2 FYNNEI. Losses at the gene ends were 4 bases for V and 4 bases for J; bases not matched to a gene: 7. The chain's CDR3 is CASSGPGLAGGRETQYF. The CDR3 DNA reads as TGTGCCAGCAGTGGGCCGGGACTAGCGGGAGGTCGAGAGACCCAGTACTTC.

This clone was seen a few times. The CDR3 nucleotides read TGTGCCAGCAGCAAACTGACGCTCGAAGCTTTCTTT. Encoded protein: CASSKLTLEAFF. V usage is TRBV7-9 and J usage is TRBJ1-1; D remains unclear. V lost 5 bases and J 8 bases, leaving 12 bases between the germline ends. This CDR3 has 12 amino acids. Germline CDR1 reads SEHNR; CDR2 reads FQNEAQ (reference sequence).

The V call is TRBV11-2, the J call TRBJ2-1; no firm D call. Trimming took off 0 bases at V and 7 bases at J, with 4 bases between the two ends. The CDR3 covers 12 residues. Germline V gene lookup returns CDR1 SGHAT and CDR2 FQNNGV. The CDR3 sequence is CASSLEGNEQFF. The CDR3 DNA sequence: TGTGCCAGCAGCTTAGAAGGTAATGAGCAGTTCTTC.

The chain couples TRBV11-2 to TRBJ1-2; 9 positions agree with TRBD1. The CDR3 has 15 residues. V lost 5 bases to trimming and J lost 4 bases; unmatched junction nucleotides: 8. The germline V gene has CDR1 SGHAT and CDR2 FQNNGV. CDR3 amino acids: CASSPHRDRAYGYTF. DNA of the CDR3: TGTGCCAGCAGCCCCCACCGGGACAGGGCCTATGGCTACACCTTC.

The V and J genes are TRBV30 and TRBJ2-1, with D possibly called TRBD1 or TRBD2 (6 bases each). The germline V gene encodes CDR1 GTSNPN and CDR2 SVGIG (reference sequence). V lost 5 bases, J lost 5 bases, and 13 bases lay in between. CDR3 length: 13 amino acids. The CDR3: CAWYLGGHNEQFF. CDR3 sequence (DNA): TGTGCCTGGTACCTAGGGGGGCACAATGAGCAGTTCTTC.

The J gene is TRBJ2-5, the V gene TRBV3-1 (or the pseudogene TRBV3-2), with TRBD1 as a possible D gene (6 bases). The CDR3 extends over 16 amino acids. Germline V gene sequence: CDR1 LGHDT, CDR2 YNNKEL (reference sequence). With 1 base removed from V and 3 bases from J, the gap between germline ends came to 15 bases. The CDR3 loop is CASSQVQGGWKETQYF. The CDR3 nucleotides read TGTGCCAGCAGCCAAGTCCAAGGGGGATGGAAAGAGACCCAGTACTTC.

The chain joins TRBV29-1 to TRBJ1-1, with D perhaps matching TRBD1 (5 bases). The germline CDR1 and CDR2 sequences are SQVTM and ANQGSEA. Between the trimmed V and J ends, which lost 4 bases and 5 bases, there was a span of 11 bases. The CDR3 is made up of 12 amino acids. The CDR3 protein is CSVGGGGTEAFF. The DNA for the CDR3 is TGCAGCGTTGGGGGGGGAGGGACTGAAGCTTTCTTT.

V and J are TRBV6-6 and TRBJ1-5; possibly TRBD1 for D (5 bases). The CDR3 runs 15 residues. Trimming took off 6 bases at V and 1 base at J, with 13 bases between the two ends. Germline V lookup: CDR1 MNHNY, CDR2 SVGAGI (reference sequence). DNA of the CDR3: TGTGCCAGCAGCCTCGGACACTTAAGCAATCAGCCCCAGCATTTT. Translated: CASSLGHLSNQPQHF.

The chain recombines TRBV2 with TRBJ1-2; 12 nucleotides line up with TRBD1. The CDR3 loop spans 15 amino acids. The germline V gene encodes CDR1 SNHLY and CDR2 FYNNEI. The trim removed 4 bases at V and 5 bases at J, leaving 5 bases unmatched. The CDR3 spells CASSVGTGGAYGYTF. The CDR3 DNA is TGTGCCAGCAGTGTCGGGACAGGGGGCGCATATGGCTACACCTTC. Supplemented by reference TRBV2 and TRBJ1-2, the full variable domain reads EPEVTQTPSHQVTQMGQEVILRCVPISNHLYFYWYRQILGQKVEFLVSFYNNEISEKSEIFDDQFSVERPDGSNFTLKIRSTKLEDSAMYFCASSVGTGGAYGYTFGSGTRLTVV.

The chain links TRBV21-1 to TRBJ1-4. TRBV21-1 is a known pseudogene. The CDR3 length is 16 residues. In nucleotides, the CDR3 is TGTGCCAGCACCCCTGCTCGTCGGGAGATCAGGGAAAAACTGTTTTTT. It specifies CASTPARREIREKLFF.

The chain is built from TRBV6-1 and TRBJ2-1; 9 bases are a match to TRBD2. The CDR3 consists of 16 residues. Germline CDR1 and CDR2: MNHNS and SASEGT. The trim removed 6 bases at V and 1 base at J, leaving 7 bases unmatched. The CDR3 here is CASSELAGGSYNEQFF. CDR3 DNA: TGTGCCAGCAGCGAACTAGCGGGTGGATCCTACAATGAGCAGTTCTTC.

The table lists this clone with a few counts. The rearrangement joins TRBV6-5 to TRBJ2-1, with a tentative D call TRBD1 (6 bases). CDR1 is MNHEY, CDR2 SVGAGI, per germline. The CDR3 extends over 14 amino acids. The V and J ends lost 5 bases and 8 bases respectively, with 16 bases between them. CDR3 nucleotides: TGTGCCAGCAGTCAATCGACAGGTGGGCATGAGCAGTTCTTC. This codes for CASSQSTGGHEQFF.

Only one count was recorded for this clone. The J gene is TRBJ1-2, the V gene TRBV3-1 (or the pseudogene TRBV3-2), with D possibly being TRBD1 (5 bases). This CDR3 has 11 amino acids. Germline loops: CDR1 LGHDT, CDR2 YNNKEL (reference sequence). V lost 7 bases to trimming and J lost 8 bases, with 11 bases between them. In nucleotides, the CDR3 is TGTGCCAGCACTCAGGGCTGGGGCTACACCTTC. This codes for CASTQGWGYTF.

This sequence joins TRBV27 and TRBJ1-3; possible D gene TRBD1, 6 bases. CDR3 length equals 14 residues. Germline V gene lookup returns CDR1 MNHEY and CDR2 SMNVEV (reference sequence). V was clipped by 4 bases and J by 5 bases, with 12 bases between them. This CDR3 reads CASSSTGPRNTIYF. The CDR3 DNA sequence: TGTGCCAGCAGTTCAACAGGGCCTCGAAACACCATATATTTT.

J is TRBJ2-1 and V is TRBV19; 8 nucleotides align to TRBD2. The CDR3 runs to 16 residues. Looked up from germline, CDR1 is LNHDA and CDR2 is SQIVND (reference sequence). The V gene end was trimmed by 0 bases and the J gene end by 5 bases; junction bases not matched to a gene: 6. This CDR3 is CASSIDRGGTNNEQFF. In nucleotides, the CDR3 is TGTGCCAGTAGTATAGATCGCGGGGGGACTAACAATGAGCAGTTCTTC.

The V gene is TRBV7-9, the J gene TRBJ1-2; no definite D call. CDR1 is SEHNR, CDR2 FQNEAQ, per germline (reference sequence). This CDR3 comprises 11 residues. V dropped 5 bases and J dropped 7 bases, with 8 bases sitting between them. The CDR3 region is CASSQRSGYTF. For the CDR3, the DNA is TGTGCCAGCAGCCAACGCAGTGGCTACACCTTC.

This clone was detected once. The rearrangement links TRBV18 to TRBJ1-3; D not resolved. The V gene lost 3 bases and the J gene lost 0 bases, with 6 bases spanning the gap. The CDR3 is made up of 14 amino acids. Germline V lookup: CDR1 KGHSH, CDR2 LQKENI. The CDR3 here is CASSPGDSGNTIYF. CDR3 nucleotide sequence: TGTGCCAGCTCACCGGGAGACTCTGGAAACACCATATATTTT.

V usage is TRBV5-1 and J usage is TRBJ1-6, with TRBD1 as a possible D gene (5 bases). V was trimmed by 4 bases and J by 5 bases, leaving 16 bases between them. There are 16 residues in the CDR3. Germline lookup yields CDR1 SGHRS and CDR2 YFSETQ. The CDR3 DNA reads as TGCGCCAGCAGCGGACACCGCGGGCCCAATAATTCACCCCTCCACTTT. Translating gives CASSGHRGPNNSPLHF.

V gene TRBV5-6 combines with J gene TRBJ1-2; the D gene is possibly TRBD1 (6 bases). The CDR3 is 15 residues long. Germline CDR1 and CDR2: SGHDT and YYEEEE. V was cut by 0 bases and J by 8 bases, with 17 bases left in between. This CDR3 reads CASSLARGWGGGYTF. The CDR3 nucleotides are TGTGCCAGCAGCTTGGCCAGGGGATGGGGGGGCGGCTACACCTTC.

Of note for this clone: Since a much larger clone is just one base distant, this may be a read error. The CDR3 nucleotides read TGTACCAGCTCACCCAGTAACAGGGGTAATGAAAAACTGTTTTTT. Translating it yields CTSSPSNRGNEKLFF. The gene calls are TRBV18 and TRBJ1-4, with 7 bases lining up with TRBD1. The length of the CDR3 is 15 residues. In germline, CDR1 is KGHSH, CDR2 LQKENI.

In DNA form, the CDR3 reads TGTGCCAGTAGTATGTTAACCCCTTCAGGCTATGGCTACACCTTC. Its protein product is CASSMLTPSGYGYTF. This chain joins TRBV19 and TRBJ1-2, with D hard to call. Germline CDR1 reads LNHDA; CDR2 reads SQIVND (reference sequence). The V and J ends lost 3 bases and 4 bases respectively, with 15 bases between them. This CDR3 region has 15 residues.

J is TRBJ1-2 and V is TRBV24-1; the D is unclear. The CDR3 length is 15 residues. Trimming removed 2 bases from V and 0 bases from J, with 9 bases in between. The germline V gene encodes CDR1 KGHDR and CDR2 SFDVKD. The DNA of the CDR3 is TGTGCCACCAGTGATTCGGGCGTAGCTAACTATGGCTACACCTTC. This translates into CATSDSGVANYGYTF.

The gene calls are TRBV29-1 and TRBJ2-1; D may be TRBD1 (6 bases). Germline values: CDR1 SQVTM, CDR2 ANQGSEA. CDR3 size: 15 residues. Deletions cut 4 bases from V and 0 bases from J, with 13 bases between. The CDR3 sequence: CSVAGDTYSYNEQFF. The CDR3 nucleotides read TGCAGCGTTGCAGGGGACACTTACTCCTACAATGAGCAGTTCTTC.